The rows below give T cell receptor beta chains drawn from one sample of a study of shared clonotypes between healthy human individuals. Measured with immunoSEQ multiplex PCR; TCRdb has only the in-frame clones, and not every one. The table includes 600,000 or so clones, roughly 98% detected once. Sequenced input: naive CD8+ T cells sorted from blood. All receptors come from a man younger than 45 in good health. CDR3s include the opening cysteine and the closing phenylalanine or tryptophan. Each record gives: CDR3 length, V gene, J gene, D gene, CDR3 protein. D genes are given only for firm matches.

cdr3_length: 10
v_call: TRBV29-1
j_call: TRBJ1-4
d_call: .
cdr3_aa: CSALKGDLFF

cdr3_length: 13
v_call: TRBV7-9
j_call: TRBJ2-2
d_call: .
cdr3_aa: CASSLGYTGELFF

cdr3_length: 14
v_call: TRBV27
j_call: TRBJ1-2
d_call: .
cdr3_aa: CASSPSVRGSGYTF

cdr3_length: 16
v_call: TRBV18
j_call: TRBJ1-2
d_call: TRBD1
cdr3_aa: CASSPPSTGGAYGYTF

cdr3_length: 13
v_call: TRBV2
j_call: TRBJ1-2
d_call: .
cdr3_aa: CASRPPGAYGYTF

cdr3_length: 17
v_call: TRBV7-8
j_call: TRBJ2-2
d_call: .
cdr3_aa: CASSLAADGRDTGELFF

cdr3_length: 16
v_call: TRBV5-4
j_call: TRBJ2-2
d_call: TRBD2
cdr3_aa: CASSLGLAGVTGELFF

cdr3_length: 16
v_call: TRBV29-1
j_call: TRBJ2-7
d_call: TRBD1
cdr3_aa: CSVAGEHDRGSYEQYF

cdr3_length: 12
v_call: TRBV28
j_call: TRBJ1-1
d_call: .
cdr3_aa: CASTWWTAEAFF

cdr3_length: 12
v_call: TRBV10-3
j_call: TRBJ1-4
d_call: .
cdr3_aa: CATRDAGEKLFF

cdr3_length: 13
v_call: TRBV11-1
j_call: TRBJ2-7
d_call: TRBD2
cdr3_aa: CASSASGSYEQYF

cdr3_length: 16
v_call: TRBV21-1
j_call: TRBJ1-4
d_call: .
cdr3_aa: CASSAGQHATNEKLFF

cdr3_length: 11
v_call: TRBV29-1
j_call: TRBJ2-7
d_call: .
cdr3_aa: CSVTDTYEQYF

cdr3_length: 17
v_call: TRBV12-5
j_call: TRBJ2-3
d_call: .
cdr3_aa: CASGLALTETSTDTQYF

cdr3_length: 14
v_call: TRBV13
j_call: TRBJ1-2
d_call: TRBD1
cdr3_aa: CASSWGQGTGGYTF

cdr3_length: 18
v_call: TRBV19
j_call: TRBJ2-1
d_call: TRBD2
cdr3_aa: CASSPGTGGRASYNEQFF

cdr3_length: 17
v_call: TRBV11-2
j_call: TRBJ2-2
d_call: TRBD2
cdr3_aa: CASSLLSGRAITGELFF

cdr3_length: 15
v_call: TRBV7-6
j_call: TRBJ2-2
d_call: .
cdr3_aa: CASSLAVTNTGELFF

cdr3_length: 15
v_call: TRBV29-1
j_call: TRBJ2-1
d_call: TRBD1
cdr3_aa: CSVAGTDRGNNEQFF

cdr3_length: 13
v_call: TRBV4-3
j_call: TRBJ2-5
d_call: .
cdr3_aa: CASSQGLQETQYF

cdr3_length: 13
v_call: TRBV5-1
j_call: TRBJ1-1
d_call: .
cdr3_aa: CASNQQGNTEAFF

cdr3_length: 16
v_call: TRBV5-4
j_call: TRBJ2-3
d_call: TRBD2
cdr3_aa: CASSFKAGVHTDTQYF

cdr3_length: 15
v_call: TRBV9
j_call: TRBJ1-1
d_call: .
cdr3_aa: CASSEYGRASTEAFF

cdr3_length: 13
v_call: TRBV5-6
j_call: TRBJ2-7
d_call: .
cdr3_aa: CASSLWPSYEQYF

cdr3_length: 14
v_call: TRBV4-1
j_call: TRBJ2-2
d_call: .
cdr3_aa: CASSQEDTSRELFF

cdr3_length: 15
v_call: TRBV11-2
j_call: TRBJ2-1
d_call: TRBD2
cdr3_aa: CASSFRGRPGDEQFF

cdr3_length: 18
v_call: TRBV27
j_call: TRBJ2-3
d_call: TRBD2
cdr3_aa: CASSNGREGRRYTDTQYF

cdr3_length: 13
v_call: TRBV7-9
j_call: TRBJ2-7
d_call: .
cdr3_aa: CASSGAGRPEQYF

cdr3_length: 16
v_call: TRBV27
j_call: TRBJ1-2
d_call: .
cdr3_aa: CASRPLRDTPNYGYTF

cdr3_length: 17
v_call: TRBV7-3
j_call: TRBJ2-5
d_call: .
cdr3_aa: CASSSLGQLGSQETQYF

cdr3_length: 16
v_call: TRBV27
j_call: TRBJ1-2
d_call: .
cdr3_aa: CASSTLQGGGLYGYTF

cdr3_length: 15
v_call: TRBV14
j_call: TRBJ2-3
d_call: .
cdr3_aa: CASSQRGTSTDTQYF

cdr3_length: 13
v_call: TRBV7-3
j_call: TRBJ2-7
d_call: .
cdr3_aa: CASSPGRGYEQYF

cdr3_length: 17
v_call: TRBV29-1
j_call: TRBJ2-1
d_call: TRBD2
cdr3_aa: CSATGLAGDRPYNEQFF

cdr3_length: 13
v_call: TRBV7-9
j_call: TRBJ2-7
d_call: .
cdr3_aa: CASSPPRAYEQYF

cdr3_length: 16
v_call: TRBV28
j_call: TRBJ2-7
d_call: .
cdr3_aa: CASSLYGDMGVYEQYF

cdr3_length: 17
v_call: TRBV11-2
j_call: TRBJ2-3
d_call: TRBD2
cdr3_aa: CASSLARTSGSIDTQYF

cdr3_length: 13
v_call: TRBV14
j_call: TRBJ1-5
d_call: .
cdr3_aa: CASSRRSNQPQHF

cdr3_length: 13
v_call: TRBV18
j_call: TRBJ2-2
d_call: .
cdr3_aa: CASSPSNTGELFF

cdr3_length: 14
v_call: TRBV5-8
j_call: TRBJ1-1
d_call: .
cdr3_aa: CASSLLEAGTEAFF

cdr3_length: 13
v_call: TRBV10-1
j_call: TRBJ1-1
d_call: TRBD1
cdr3_aa: CASTQGVGTEAFF

cdr3_length: 14
v_call: TRBV19
j_call: TRBJ2-1
d_call: TRBD2
cdr3_aa: CASSLAGGPGEQFF

cdr3_length: 16
v_call: TRBV5-6
j_call: TRBJ2-5
d_call: .
cdr3_aa: CASSPPLQEYQETQYF